The sample holds many counts of the clone carrying this T cell receptor beta chain. What it binds is unknown. The data derive from a study of T-cell memory formation after mild COVID-19. Each CDR3 protein is one row after TCRdb ran MiXCR on the 5' RACE reads. The table includes fewer than 450,000 distinct CDR3 sequences, around 21% detected once. Whole-study findings and limits: Mainly CM and EM harbored the contracting CD4+ clones; mainly EMRA harbored the CD8+ ones.

The ends were cut back, 5 bases at V and 4 bases at J, with 8 bases in the middle. The length of the CDR3 is 13 residues. Germline CDR1 is SGHTA and CDR2 is FQGNSA. The sequence derives from an adult woman who had mild COVID-19 (a few samples of this study predate the infection). Cell type and time point are not known. The V and J genes are TRBV7-2 and TRBJ2-2; D not resolved. The sample taken for sequencing was PBMCs or a T cell subset sorted from them (not recorded which). CDR3 nucleotides: TGTGCCAGCAGCCCGTCGCCCACCGGGGAGCTGTTTTTT. Residues: CASSPSPTGELFF.